What follows are 8 T cell receptor beta chains derived from one specimen sequenced in a study of CD8+ T cells in alopecia areata. The authors sorted pooled cutaneous lymph node cells using CD4, CD8alpha, NKG2D, NKG2ACE and other markers. Extracted RNA was reverse transcribed, and the resulting cDNA served as sequencing template. Only in-frame clones appear in the TCRdb table, and some are missing; sequencing was by immunoSEQ multiplex PCR. The counts give 290,000 or so clones, none of them seen only once; around 1.2% is held by the top ten. What was sequenced was CD4+ T cells sorted from a lymph node. These receptors all come from a C3H/HeJ mouse with alopecia areata. For the strain, the MHC haplotype given is H2-k.

This clone appeared a few times. Gene names and germline refer to mouse. The covered CDR3 bases are TGTGCCAGCAGTGATGGCAGGGGGCGAAGAAACACA. Encoded protein: CASSDGRGRRNT. In full, the CDR3 reads CASSDGRGRRNTEVFF. The chain uses TRBV13-1 and TRBJ1-1, with 8 bases lining up with TRBD1. The read terminates 4 residues ahead of where the CDR3 ends, so the germline J gene completes it. Germline V gene lookup returns CDR1 NSHNY and CDR2 SYGAGN. The CDR3 consists of 16 residues. V lost 0 bases and J lost 1; bases outside the gene matches: 5.

Concerning this clone itself: All gene names here are mouse names. Read sequence stops 4 residues before the CDR3 end, and the germline J gene provides the missing end. This rearrangement joins TRBV17 to TRBJ2-7, with 7 bases fitting TRBD1. CDR1 and CDR2 from the germline V gene are MNHDT and YYDKIL. There are 14 residues in the CDR3. CDR3 bases read: TGTGCTAGCAGTAGAGCCGGGGGACAGTAT. Encoded protein: CASSRAGGQY. From start to end, the CDR3 is CASSRAGGQYEQYF.

Concerning this clone: The gene names here belong to mouse. The CDR3 extends 4 residues past the end of the read, so its final part is completed from the germline J gene. The V gene is TRBV1, the J gene TRBJ2-5; D uncertain. Germline V gene sequence: CDR1 NSQYPW, CDR2 LRSPGD (reference sequence). CDR3 length equals 13 residues. CDR3 DNA, as far as it was read: TGCACCTGCAGTGCAGAAGGAGGGGAC. Translation: CTCSAEGGD. The CDR3 in full is CTCSAEGGDTQYF.

About this clone itself: Gene and germline names: mouse. The DNA ends 4 residues before the CDR3 does, and the rest of the CDR3 is filled in from the germline J gene. The chain employs TRBV5 and TRBJ2-1, with D tentatively TRBD1 (5 bases). The CDR3 extends over 13 amino acids. V was pared by 4 bases and J by 5 bases, with 9 bases between. Germline CDR1 LGHNA, CDR2 YNLKQL (reference sequence). The CDR3 sequence: CASSPGKDAEQFF. The sequenced CDR3 bases are TGTGCCAGCAGCCCAGGGAAGGATGCT.

A word on this clone: Genes here carry mouse names. The read gets to within 4 residues of the CDR3 end, and the germline J gene fills in the rest. The chain links TRBV13-3 to TRBJ2-3; D is unclear. The V and J ends lost 1 base and 3 bases respectively, with 6 bases between them. The CDR3 totals 13 residues. Germline V gene data show CDR1 as NNHDY and CDR2 as SYVADS. Partial CDR3 DNA: TGTGCCAGCAGTGATACCAGGGCAGAA. Residues: CASSDTRAE. The complete CDR3 sequence is CASSDTRAETLYF.

This clone was seen a few times. The genes are named according to mouse. With the read ending 4 residues before the CDR3 end, the germline J gene is used to fill in that end. Other DNA sequences in this sample translate to the same CDR3. The chain couples TRBV1 to TRBJ2-2, with 8 bases that match TRBD1. Germline V gene sequence: CDR1 NSQYPW, CDR2 LRSPGD (reference sequence). J was trimmed by 3 bases and V by 6 bases; bases with no gene match: 6. The CDR3 contains 15 residues. The CDR3 here is CTCSPTGGDTGQLYF. Partial CDR3 DNA: TGCACCTGCAGCCCCACAGGGGGTGACACCGGG.

Worth noting for this clone: The genes are named according to mouse. The CDR3 end falls 4 residues outside the read, so it is completed with the germline J gene. This chain links TRBV31 with TRBJ2-1; D may be TRBD1 (5 bases). Germline V CDR1 and CDR2: GKSSPN, SITVG. V gave up 8 bases and J gave up 1 base, with 9 bases separating them. This CDR3 is 12 amino acids long. The CDR3 protein is CALRVNYAEQFF. CDR3 bases read: TGTGCCCTCAGGGTAAACTATGCT.

About this clone itself: Mouse gene names apply. Read coverage stops 4 residues before the CDR3 terminus; the germline J gene supplies the remainder. J is TRBJ2-3 and V is TRBV5; D may be TRBD1 (5 bases). The germline gives CDR1 LGHNA, CDR2 YNLKQL (reference sequence). The CDR3 loop spans 14 amino acids. Deletions cut 4 bases from V and 0 bases from J, with 8 bases between. CDR3 sequence: CASSRTNSAETLYF. The part of the CDR3 DNA that was read is TGTGCCAGCAGCCGGACAAATAGTGCAGAA.